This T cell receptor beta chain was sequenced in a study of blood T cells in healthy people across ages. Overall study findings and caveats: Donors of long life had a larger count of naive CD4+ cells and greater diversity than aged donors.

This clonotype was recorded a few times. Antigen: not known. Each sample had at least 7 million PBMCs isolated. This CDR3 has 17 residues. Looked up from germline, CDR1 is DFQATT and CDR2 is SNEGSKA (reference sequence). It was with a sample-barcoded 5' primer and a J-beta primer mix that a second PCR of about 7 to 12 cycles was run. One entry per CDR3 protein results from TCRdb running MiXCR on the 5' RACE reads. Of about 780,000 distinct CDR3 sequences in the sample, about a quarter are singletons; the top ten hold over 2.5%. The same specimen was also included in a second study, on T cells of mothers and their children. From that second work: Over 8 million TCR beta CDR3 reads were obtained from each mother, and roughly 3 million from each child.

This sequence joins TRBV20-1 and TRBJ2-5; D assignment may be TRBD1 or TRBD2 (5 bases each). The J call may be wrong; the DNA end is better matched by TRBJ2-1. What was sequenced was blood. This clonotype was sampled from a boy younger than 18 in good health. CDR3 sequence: CSASGTDQAFTNNEQFF. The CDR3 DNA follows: TGCAGTGCTAGCGGGACGGATCAAGCTTTTACGAATAATGAGCAGTTCTTC.